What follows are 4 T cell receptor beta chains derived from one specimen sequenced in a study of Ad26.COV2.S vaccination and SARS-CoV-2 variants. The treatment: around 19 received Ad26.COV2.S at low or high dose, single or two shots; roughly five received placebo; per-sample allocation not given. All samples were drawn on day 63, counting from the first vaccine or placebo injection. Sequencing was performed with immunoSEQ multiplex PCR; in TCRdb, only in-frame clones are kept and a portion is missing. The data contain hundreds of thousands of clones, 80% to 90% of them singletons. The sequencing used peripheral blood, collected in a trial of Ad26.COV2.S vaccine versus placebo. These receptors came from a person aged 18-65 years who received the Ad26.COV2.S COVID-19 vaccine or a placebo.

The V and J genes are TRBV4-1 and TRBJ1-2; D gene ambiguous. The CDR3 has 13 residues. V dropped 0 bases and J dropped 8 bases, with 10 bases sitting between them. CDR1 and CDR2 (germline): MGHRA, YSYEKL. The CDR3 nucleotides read TGCGCCAGCAGCCAAGAGCTCGGCGGGGGCTACACCTTC. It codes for CASSQELGGGYTF.

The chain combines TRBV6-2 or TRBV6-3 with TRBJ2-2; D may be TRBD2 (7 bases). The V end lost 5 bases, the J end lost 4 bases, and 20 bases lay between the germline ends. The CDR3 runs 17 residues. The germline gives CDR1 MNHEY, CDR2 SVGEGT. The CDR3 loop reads CASSGSLRGRITGELFF. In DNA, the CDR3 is TGTGCCAGCAGTGGGTCGTTGCGGGGGCGAATCACCGGGGAGCTGTTTTTT.

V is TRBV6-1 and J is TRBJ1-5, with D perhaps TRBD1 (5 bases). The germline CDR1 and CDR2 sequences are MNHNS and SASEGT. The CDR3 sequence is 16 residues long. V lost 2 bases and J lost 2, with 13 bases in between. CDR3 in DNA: TGTGCCAGCAGTGAATGGGGCCACGAGGGCAATCAGCCCCAGCATTTT. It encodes CASSEWGHEGNQPQHF.

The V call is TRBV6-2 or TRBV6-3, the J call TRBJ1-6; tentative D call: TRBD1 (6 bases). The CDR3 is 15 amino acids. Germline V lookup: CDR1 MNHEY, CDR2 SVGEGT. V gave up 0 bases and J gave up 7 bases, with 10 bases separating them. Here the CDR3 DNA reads TGTGCCAGCAGTTACTCGAGTCAGGGGAATTCACCCCTCCACTTT. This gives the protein CASSYSSQGNSPLHF.